Listed here is a single T cell receptor beta chain. Measured with immunoSEQ multiplex PCR; TCRdb has only the in-frame clones, and not every one. In the table there are hundreds of thousands of clones, about 80% of which are singletons. This sample is part of a study of shared T cell receptors in the human thymus. These data were also filed under a second study, of human thymus T cells. That work adds: Donor material was obtained from healthy Finnish infants undergoing corrective surgery for congenital heart defects. The thymus was resected at corrective cardiac surgery. Unrelated individuals had highly overlapping thymic repertoires, as reported in related research.

Source material: thymocytes. This TCR was recovered from a boy younger than two with a congenital heart defect.

The CDR3 sequence is CASSVSGGVGTDTQYF. The CDR3 nucleotides are TGTGCCAGCAGCGTCAGCGGGGGGGTGGGCACAGATACGCAGTATTTT. V usage is TRBV9 and J usage is TRBJ2-3, with 10 nucleotides matching TRBD2. CDR3 length: 16 amino acids. The germline gives CDR1 SGDLS, CDR2 YYNGEE. The J segment lost 1 base and the V segment lost 2 bases, leaving 4 bases of the junction unmatched.